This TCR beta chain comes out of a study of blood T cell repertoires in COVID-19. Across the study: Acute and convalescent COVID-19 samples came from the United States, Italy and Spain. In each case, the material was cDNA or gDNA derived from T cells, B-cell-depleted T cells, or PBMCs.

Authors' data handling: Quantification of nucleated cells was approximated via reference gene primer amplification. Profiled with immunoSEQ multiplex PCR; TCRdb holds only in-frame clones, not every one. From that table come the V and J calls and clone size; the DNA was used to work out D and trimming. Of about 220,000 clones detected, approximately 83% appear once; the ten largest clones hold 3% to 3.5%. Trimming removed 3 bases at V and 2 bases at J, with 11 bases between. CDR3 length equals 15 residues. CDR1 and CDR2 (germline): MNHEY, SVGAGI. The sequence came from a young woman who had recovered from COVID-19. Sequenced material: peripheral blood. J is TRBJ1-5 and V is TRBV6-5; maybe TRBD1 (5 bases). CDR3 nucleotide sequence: TGTGCCAGCAGTTATTCCAGGGCAGGCAATCAGCCCCAGCATTTT. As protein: CASSYSRAGNQPQHF.